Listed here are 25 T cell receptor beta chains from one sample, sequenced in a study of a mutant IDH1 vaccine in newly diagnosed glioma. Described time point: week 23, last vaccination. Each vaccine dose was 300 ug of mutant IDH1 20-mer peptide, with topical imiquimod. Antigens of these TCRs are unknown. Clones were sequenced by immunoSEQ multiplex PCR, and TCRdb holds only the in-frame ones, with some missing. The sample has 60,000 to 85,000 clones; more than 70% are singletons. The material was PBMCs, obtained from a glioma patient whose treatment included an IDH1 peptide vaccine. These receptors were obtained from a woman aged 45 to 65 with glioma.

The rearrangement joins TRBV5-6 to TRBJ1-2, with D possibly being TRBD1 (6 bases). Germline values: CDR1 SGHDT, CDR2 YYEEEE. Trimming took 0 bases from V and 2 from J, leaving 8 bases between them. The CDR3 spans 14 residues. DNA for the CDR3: TGTGCCAGCAGCTTGGGGACAGAAAACTATGGCTACACCTTC. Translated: CASSLGTENYGYTF.

For the CDR3, the DNA is TGTGCCAGCAGTTACTCCGGGACTAGATACGAGCAGTACTTC. Residues: CASSYSGTRYEQYF. V usage is TRBV28 and J usage is TRBJ2-7; 8 positions match TRBD2. CDR3 size: 14 residues. Germline V CDR1 and CDR2: MDHEN, SYDVKM. V lost 4 bases to trimming and J lost 4 bases; unmatched junction nucleotides: 6.

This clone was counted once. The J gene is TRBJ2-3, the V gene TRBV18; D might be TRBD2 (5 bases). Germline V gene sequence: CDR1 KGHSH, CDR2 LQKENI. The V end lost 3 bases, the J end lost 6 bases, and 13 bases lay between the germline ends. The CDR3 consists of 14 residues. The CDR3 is CASSPGRGLDTQYF. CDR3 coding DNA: TGTGCCAGCTCACCTGGGAGAGGTCTCGATACGCAGTATTTT. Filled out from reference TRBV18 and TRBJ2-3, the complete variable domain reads NAGVMQNPRHLVRRRGQEARLRCSPMKGHSHVYWYRQLPEEGLKFMVYLQKENIIDESGMPKERFSAEFPKEGPSILRIQQVVRGDSAAYFCASSPGRGLDTQYFGPGTRLTVL.

As DNA, the CDR3 is TGTGCCAGCAGTTTAGTGGACAGGGACGACGAGCAGTACTTC. Translated, it gives CASSLVDRDDEQYF. The chain is built from TRBV27 and TRBJ2-7; 8 nucleotides align to TRBD1. Germline V gene data show CDR1 as MNHEY and CDR2 as SMNVEV (reference sequence). This CDR3 has 14 amino acids. V trimming: 2 bases; J trimming: 5 bases; junction bases outside the gene matches: 5.

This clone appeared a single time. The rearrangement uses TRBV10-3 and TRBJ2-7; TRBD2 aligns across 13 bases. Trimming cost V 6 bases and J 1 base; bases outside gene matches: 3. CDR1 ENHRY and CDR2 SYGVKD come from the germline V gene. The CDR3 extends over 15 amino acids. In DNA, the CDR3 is TGTGCCATCAGGGGGGGACTAGCGGGATCCTACGAGCAGTACTTC. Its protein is CAIRGGLAGSYEQYF.

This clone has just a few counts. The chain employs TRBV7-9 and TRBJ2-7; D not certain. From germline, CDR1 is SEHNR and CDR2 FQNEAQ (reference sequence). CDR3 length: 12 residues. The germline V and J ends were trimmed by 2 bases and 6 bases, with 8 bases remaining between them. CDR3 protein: CASSLRAGEQYF. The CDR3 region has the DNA TGTGCCAGCAGCTTACGAGCAGGCGAGCAGTACTTC.

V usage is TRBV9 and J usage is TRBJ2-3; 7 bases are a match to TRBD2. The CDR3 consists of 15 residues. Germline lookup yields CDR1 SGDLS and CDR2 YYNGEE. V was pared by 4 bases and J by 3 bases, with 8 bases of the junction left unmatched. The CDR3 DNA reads TGTGCCAGCAGCCCTCGACTAGCTGATACAGATACGCAGTATTTT. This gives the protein CASSPRLADTDTQYF.

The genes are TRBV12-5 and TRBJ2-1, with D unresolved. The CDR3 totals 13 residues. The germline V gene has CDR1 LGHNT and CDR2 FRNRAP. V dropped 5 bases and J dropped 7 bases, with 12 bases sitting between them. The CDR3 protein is CASGPLLRNEQFF. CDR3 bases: TGTGCTAGTGGTCCCCTTCTTAGAAATGAGCAGTTCTTC.

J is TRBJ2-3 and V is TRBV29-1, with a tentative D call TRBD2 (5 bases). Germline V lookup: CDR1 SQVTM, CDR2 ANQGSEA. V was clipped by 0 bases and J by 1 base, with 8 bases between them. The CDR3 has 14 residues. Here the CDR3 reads CSVEDGVRTDTQYF. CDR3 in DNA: TGCAGCGTTGAAGACGGGGTGCGCACAGATACGCAGTATTTT.

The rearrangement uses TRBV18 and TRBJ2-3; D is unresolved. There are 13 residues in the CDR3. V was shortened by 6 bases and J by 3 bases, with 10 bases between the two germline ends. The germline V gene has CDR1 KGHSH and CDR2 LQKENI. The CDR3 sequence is CASSTNPTDTQYF. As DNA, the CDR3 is TGTGCCAGCTCCACTAACCCAACAGATACGCAGTATTTT.

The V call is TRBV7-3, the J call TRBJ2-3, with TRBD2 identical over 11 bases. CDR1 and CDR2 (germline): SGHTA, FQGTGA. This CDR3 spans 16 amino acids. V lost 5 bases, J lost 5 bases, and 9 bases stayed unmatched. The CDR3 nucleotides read TGTGCCAGCAGCCCGGGACTAGCGGAAGGGAGAGATACGCAGTATTTT. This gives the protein CASSPGLAEGRDTQYF.

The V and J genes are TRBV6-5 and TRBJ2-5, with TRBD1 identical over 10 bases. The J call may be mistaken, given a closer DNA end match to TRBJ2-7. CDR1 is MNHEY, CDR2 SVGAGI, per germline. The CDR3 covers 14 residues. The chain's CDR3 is CASTWGQGNYEQYF. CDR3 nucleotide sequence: TGTGCCAGCACCTGGGGACAGGGGAACTACGAGCAGTACTTC.

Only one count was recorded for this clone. CDR3 protein: CASSTRGQHLYEQYF. In DNA, the CDR3 is TGTGCCAGCAGCACCCGGGGACAGCATCTATACGAGCAGTACTTC. The rearrangement joins TRBV7-9 to TRBJ2-5; TRBD1 matches at 7 bases. The J call may not be correct, given that the DNA end is closer to TRBJ2-7. Germline CDR1 is SEHNR and CDR2 is FQNEAQ (reference sequence). The CDR3 is 15 amino acids.

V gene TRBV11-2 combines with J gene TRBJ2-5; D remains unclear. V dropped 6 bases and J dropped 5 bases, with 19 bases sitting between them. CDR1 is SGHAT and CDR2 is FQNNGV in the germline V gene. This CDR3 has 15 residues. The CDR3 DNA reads TGTGCCAGCAGTCTAACGCCTACCATTCGGGAGACCCAGTACTTC. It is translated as CASSLTPTIRETQYF.

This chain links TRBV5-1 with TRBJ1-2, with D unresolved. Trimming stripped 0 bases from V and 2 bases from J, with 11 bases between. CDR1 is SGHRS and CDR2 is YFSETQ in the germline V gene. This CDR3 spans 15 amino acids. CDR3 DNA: TGCGCCAGCAGCTTGGCCGGGTCCCGGAACTATGGCTACACCTTC. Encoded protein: CASSLAGSRNYGYTF.

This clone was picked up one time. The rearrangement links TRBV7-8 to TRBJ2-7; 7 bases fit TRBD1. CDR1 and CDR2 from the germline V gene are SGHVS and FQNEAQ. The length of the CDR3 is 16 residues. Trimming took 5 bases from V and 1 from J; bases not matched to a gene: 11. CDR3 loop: CASSPYRGPSSYEQYF. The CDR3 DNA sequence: TGTGCCAGCAGCCCCTACAGGGGACCATCTTCCTACGAGCAGTACTTC.

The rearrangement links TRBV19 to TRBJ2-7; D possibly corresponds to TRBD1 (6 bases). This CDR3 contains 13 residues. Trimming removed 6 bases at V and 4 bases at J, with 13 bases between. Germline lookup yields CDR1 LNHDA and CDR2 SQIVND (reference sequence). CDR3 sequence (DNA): TGTGCCAGTAGGGAGACAGGTTTATACGAGCAGTACTTC. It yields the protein CASRETGLYEQYF.

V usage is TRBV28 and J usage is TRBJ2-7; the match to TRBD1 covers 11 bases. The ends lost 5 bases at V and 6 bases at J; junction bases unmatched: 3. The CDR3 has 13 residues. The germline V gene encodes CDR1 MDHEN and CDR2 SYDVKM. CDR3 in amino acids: CASSPGQGGEQYF. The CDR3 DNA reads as TGTGCCAGCAGTCCGGGACAGGGGGGCGAGCAGTACTTC.

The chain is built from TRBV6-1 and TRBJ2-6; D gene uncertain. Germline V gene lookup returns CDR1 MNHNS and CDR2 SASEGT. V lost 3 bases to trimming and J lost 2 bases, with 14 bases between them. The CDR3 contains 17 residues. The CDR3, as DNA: TGTGCCAGCAGTGACCCACGACGGACCCCTGGGGCCAACGTCCTGACTTTC. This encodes CASSDPRRTPGANVLTF.

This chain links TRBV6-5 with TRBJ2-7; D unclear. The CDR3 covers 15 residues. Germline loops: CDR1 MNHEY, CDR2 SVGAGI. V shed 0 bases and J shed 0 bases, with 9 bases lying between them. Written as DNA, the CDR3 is TGTGCCAGCAGTTACTCCTACTTAAGCTCCTACGAGCAGTACTTC. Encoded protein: CASSYSYLSSYEQYF.

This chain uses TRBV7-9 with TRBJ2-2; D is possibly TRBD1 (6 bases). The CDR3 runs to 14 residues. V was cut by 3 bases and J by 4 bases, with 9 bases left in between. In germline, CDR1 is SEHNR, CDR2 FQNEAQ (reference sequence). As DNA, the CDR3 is TGTGCCAGCAGCTTCACACAGGGCACCGGGGAGCTGTTTTTT. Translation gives CASSFTQGTGELFF.

CDR3 amino acids: CASSLVWSGEGTDTQYF. CDR3 coding DNA: TGTGCCAGCAGCTTAGTCTGGTCGGGAGAAGGCACAGATACGCAGTATTTT. J is TRBJ2-3 and V is TRBV7-8; D may be TRBD2 (6 bases). The germline V and J ends were trimmed by 1 base and 1 base, with 15 bases remaining between them. Germline values: CDR1 SGHVS, CDR2 FQNEAQ. This CDR3 is built from 17 residues.

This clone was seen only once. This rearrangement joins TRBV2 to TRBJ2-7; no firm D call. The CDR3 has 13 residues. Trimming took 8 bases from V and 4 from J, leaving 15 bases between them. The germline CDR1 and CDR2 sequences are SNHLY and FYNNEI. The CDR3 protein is CASAALVSYEQYF. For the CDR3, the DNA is TGTGCCAGCGCCGCTCTAGTCAGTTACGAGCAGTACTTC. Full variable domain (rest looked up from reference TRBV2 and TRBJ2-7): EPEVTQTPSHQVTQMGQEVILRCVPISNHLYFYWYRQILGQKVEFLVSFYNNEISEKSEIFDDQFSVERPDGSNFTLKIRSTKLEDSAMYFCASAALVSYEQYFGPGTRLTVT.

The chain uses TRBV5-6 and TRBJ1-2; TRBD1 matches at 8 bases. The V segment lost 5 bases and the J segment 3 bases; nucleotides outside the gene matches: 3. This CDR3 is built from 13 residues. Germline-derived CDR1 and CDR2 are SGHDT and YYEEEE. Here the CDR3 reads CASRGDRYYGYTF. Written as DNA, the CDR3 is TGTGCCAGCAGAGGGGACAGGTACTATGGCTACACCTTC.

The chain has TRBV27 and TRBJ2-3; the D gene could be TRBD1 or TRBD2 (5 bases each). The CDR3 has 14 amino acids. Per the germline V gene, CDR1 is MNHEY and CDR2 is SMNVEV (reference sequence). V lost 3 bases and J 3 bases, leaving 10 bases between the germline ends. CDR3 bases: TGTGCCAGCAGTTTGGGACCTGGGACAGATACGCAGTATTTT. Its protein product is CASSLGPGTDTQYF.